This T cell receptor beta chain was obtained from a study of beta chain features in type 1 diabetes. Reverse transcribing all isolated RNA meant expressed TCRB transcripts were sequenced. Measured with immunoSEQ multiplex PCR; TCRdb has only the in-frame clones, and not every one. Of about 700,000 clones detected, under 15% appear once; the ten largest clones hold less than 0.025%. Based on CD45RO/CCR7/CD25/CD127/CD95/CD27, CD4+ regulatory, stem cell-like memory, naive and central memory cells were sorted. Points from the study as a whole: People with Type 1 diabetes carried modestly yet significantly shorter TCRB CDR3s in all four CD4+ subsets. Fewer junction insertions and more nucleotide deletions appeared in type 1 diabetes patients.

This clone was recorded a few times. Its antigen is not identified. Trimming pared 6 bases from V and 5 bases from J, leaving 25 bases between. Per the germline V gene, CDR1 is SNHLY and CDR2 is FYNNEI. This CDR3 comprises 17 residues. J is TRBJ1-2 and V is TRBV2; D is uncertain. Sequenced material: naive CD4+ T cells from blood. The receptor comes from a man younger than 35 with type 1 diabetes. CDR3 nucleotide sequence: TGTGCCAGCAGATACCGTCTAGCGCGGCGCCGAGGGTATGGCTACACCTTC. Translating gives CASRYRLARRRGYGYTF.